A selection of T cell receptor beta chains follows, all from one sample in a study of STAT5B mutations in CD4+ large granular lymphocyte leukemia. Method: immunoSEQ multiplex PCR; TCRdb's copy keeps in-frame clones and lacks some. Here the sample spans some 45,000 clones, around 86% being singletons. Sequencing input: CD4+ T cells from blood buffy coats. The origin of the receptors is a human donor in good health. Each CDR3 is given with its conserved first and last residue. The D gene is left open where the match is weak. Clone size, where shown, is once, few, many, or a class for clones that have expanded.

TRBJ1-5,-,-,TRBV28,CASNEGNRPQHF,TGTGCCAGCAATGAGGGCAATAGGCCCCAGCATTTT
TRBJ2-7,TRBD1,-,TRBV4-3,CASSQGTGQSYEQYF,TGCGCCAGCAGCCAAGGGACGGGACAGTCGTACGAGCAGTACTTC
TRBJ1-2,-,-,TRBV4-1,CASSQELFNYGYTF,TGCGCCAGCAGCCAAGAGTTGTTTAACTATGGCTACACCTTC
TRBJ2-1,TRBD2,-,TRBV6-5,CASSKGASGFNEQFF,TGTGCCAGCAGTAAAGGGGCTAGCGGGTTCAATGAGCAGTTCTTC
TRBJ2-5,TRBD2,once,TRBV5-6,CASTIKWIAGVGQETQYF,TGTGCCAGCACAATCAAGTGGATAGCGGGGGTGGGCCAAGAGACCCAGTACTTC
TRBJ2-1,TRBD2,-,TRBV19,CASSISRIQRDGEQFF,TGTGCCAGTAGTATATCTCGAATACAGCGGGACGGTGAGCAGTTCTTC
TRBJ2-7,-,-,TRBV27,CASSFSRGSSYEQYF,TGTGCCAGCAGTTTTTCAAGGGGGAGTTCCTACGAGCAGTACTTC
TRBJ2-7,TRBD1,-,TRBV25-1,CASSGDRPTYEQYF,TGTGCCAGCAGTGGGGACAGGCCGACCTACGAGCAGTACTTC
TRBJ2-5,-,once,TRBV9,CASSVGLGETQYF,TGTGCCAGCAGCGTTGGGCTAGGGGAGACCCAGTACTTC
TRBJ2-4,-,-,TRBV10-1,CASSEAQAKNIQYF,TGCGCCAGCAGTGAGGCCCAGGCCAAAAACATTCAGTACTTC
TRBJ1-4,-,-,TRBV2,CASNDRDNEKLFF,TGTGCCAGCAATGATCGGGATAATGAAAAACTGTTTTTT
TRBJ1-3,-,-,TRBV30,CAWGNRWASSGNTIYF,TGTGCCTGGGGAAATCGATGGGCTTCCTCTGGAAACACCATATATTTT
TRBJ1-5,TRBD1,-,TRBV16,CASSRRTGNNQPQHF,TGTGCCAGCAGCCGTAGGACAGGGAACAATCAGCCCCAGCATTTT
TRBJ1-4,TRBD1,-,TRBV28,CASSLYRDRSGEKLFF,TGTGCCAGCAGTTTATATAGGGACAGGTCTGGGGAAAAACTGTTTTTT
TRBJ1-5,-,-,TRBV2,CASRGGRQPQHF,TGTGCCAGCAGGGGTGGGCGACAGCCCCAGCATTTT
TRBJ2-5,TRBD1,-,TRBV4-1,CASTRATGAVETQYF,TGCGCCAGCACGAGGGCGACAGGGGCGGTGGAGACCCAGTACTTC
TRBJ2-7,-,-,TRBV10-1,CASSDIPPGYEQYF,TGCGCCAGCAGTGACATTCCCCCAGGGTACGAGCAGTACTTC
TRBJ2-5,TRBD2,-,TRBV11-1,CASSLVPGGTQYF,TGTGCCAGCAGCTTAGTCCCGGGAGGGACCCAGTACTTC
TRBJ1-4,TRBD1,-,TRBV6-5,CASSSDRRNEKLFF,TGTGCCAGCAGCTCGGACAGGAGGAATGAAAAACTGTTTTTT
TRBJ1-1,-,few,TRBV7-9,CASSLATPGAEAFF,TGTGCCAGCAGCTTAGCCACCCCTGGCGCTGAAGCTTTCTTT
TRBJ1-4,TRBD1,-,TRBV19,CASSVDRGKWNEKLFF,TGTGCCAGTAGTGTTGACAGGGGGAAATGGAATGAAAAACTGTTTTTT
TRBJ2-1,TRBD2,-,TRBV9,CASSVVSGGNEQFF,TGTGCCAGCAGCGTAGTGAGCGGGGGAAATGAGCAGTTCTTC
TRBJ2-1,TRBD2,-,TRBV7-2,CASSPGGGRSNEQFF,TGTGCCAGCAGCCCCGGGGGGGGGCGTAGCAATGAGCAGTTCTTC
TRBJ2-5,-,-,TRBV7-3,CASSLTGTGRETQYF,TGTGCCAGCAGCTTAACAGGCACAGGCCGAGAGACCCAGTACTTC
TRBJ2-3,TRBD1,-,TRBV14,CASSQPAKTGLADTQYF,TGTGCCAGCAGCCAACCCGCAAAGACAGGGCTGGCCGATACGCAGTATTTT
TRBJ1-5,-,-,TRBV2,CASSDWALSNQPQHF,TGTGCCAGCAGTGATTGGGCACTCAGCAATCAGCCCCAGCATTTT
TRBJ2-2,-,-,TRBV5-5,CASSPRELTGELFF,TGTGCCAGCAGCCCCCGGGAATTAACCGGGGAGCTGTTTTTT
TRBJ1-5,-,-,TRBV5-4,CASSTDTNQPQHF,TGTGCCAGCAGCACCGACACGAATCAGCCCCAGCATTTT
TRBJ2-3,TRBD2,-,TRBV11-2,CASSHILAGTPTDTQYF,TGTGCCAGCAGCCACATCCTAGCGGGAACCCCCACAGATACGCAGTATTTT
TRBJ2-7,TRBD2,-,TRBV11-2,CASSLALANTEQYF,TGTGCCAGCAGCTTAGCACTAGCGAATACCGAGCAGTACTTC
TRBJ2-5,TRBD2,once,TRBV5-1,CASSGGIAGLKQYF,TGCGCCAGCAGCGGCGGGATAGCGGGGCTCAAGCAGTACTTC
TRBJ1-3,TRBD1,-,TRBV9,CASSPSRGQGDISGNTIYF,TGTGCCAGCAGTCCTAGTAGGGGGCAGGGGGACATCTCTGGAAACACCATATATTTT
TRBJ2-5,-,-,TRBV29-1,CSVQPSETQYF,TGCAGCGTTCAGCCATCGGAGACCCAGTACTTC
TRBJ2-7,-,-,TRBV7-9,CASSLLVAGFYEQYF,TGTGCCAGCAGCTTATTGGTAGCTGGGTTTTACGAGCAGTACTTC
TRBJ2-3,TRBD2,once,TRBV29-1,CSVASGGGTDTQYF,TGCAGCGTAGCCTCGGGGGGTGGCACAGATACGCAGTATTTT
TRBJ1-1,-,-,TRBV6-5,CASSYQGFTEAFF,TGTGCCAGCAGTTACCAGGGATTCACTGAAGCTTTCTTT
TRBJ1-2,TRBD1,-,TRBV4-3,CASSQDNRGDYGYTF,TGCGCCAGCAGCCAAGATAACAGGGGAGACTATGGCTACACCTTC
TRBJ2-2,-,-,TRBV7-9,CASSFPRVDTGELFF,TGTGCCAGCAGCTTTCCGCGGGTTGACACCGGGGAGCTGTTTTTT
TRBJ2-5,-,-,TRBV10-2,CASSLIKETQYF,TGCGCCAGCAGCCTCATAAAAGAGACCCAGTACTTC
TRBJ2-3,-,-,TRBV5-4,CASSLGRGTDTQYF,TGTGCCAGCAGCTTGGGCAGGGGCACAGATACGCAGTATTTT
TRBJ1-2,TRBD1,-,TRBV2,CASSDPGGDGYTF,TGTGCCAGCAGTGATCCAGGGGGCGATGGCTACACCTTC
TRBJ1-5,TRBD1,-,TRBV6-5,CASSLDRGGQPQHF,TGTGCCAGCAGTTTGGACAGGGGTGGTCAGCCCCAGCATTTT
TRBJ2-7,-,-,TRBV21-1,CASSKVLAGGCLTYEQYF,TGTGCCAGCAGCAAAGTTCTAGCGGGAGGGTGCTTGACCTACGAGCAGTACTTC
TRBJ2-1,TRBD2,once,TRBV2,CASSNFFLTSGRGNEQFF,TGTGCCAGCAGCAACTTTTTCTTGACTAGCGGGAGGGGAAATGAGCAGTTCTTC
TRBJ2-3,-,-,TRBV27,CASSLSSFTDTQYF,TGTGCCAGCAGTTTATCTTCCTTCACAGATACGCAGTATTTT
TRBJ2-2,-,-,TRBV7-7,CASSRGLGDTGELFF,TGTGCCAGCAGCCGGGGACTGGGGGACACCGGGGAGCTGTTTTTT
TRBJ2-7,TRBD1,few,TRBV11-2,CASSTYPGQGKGQYF,TGTGCCAGCAGCACCTACCCGGGACAGGGAAAAGGGCAGTACTTC
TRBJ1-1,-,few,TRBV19,CASSIKDGSSTEAFF,TGTGCCAGTAGTATCAAGGACGGTTCTAGCACTGAAGCTTTCTTT
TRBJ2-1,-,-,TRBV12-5,CASGLVRYNEQFF,TGTGCTAGTGGTTTGGTGCGGTACAATGAGCAGTTCTTC
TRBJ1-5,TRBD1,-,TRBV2,CASGTDYNQPQHF,TGTGCCAGCGGGACAGACTACAATCAGCCCCAGCATTTT
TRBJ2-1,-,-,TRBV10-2,CASSESVSYEQFF,TGCGCCAGCAGTGAGTCTGTGTCCTATGAGCAGTTCTTC
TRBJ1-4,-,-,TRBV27,CASSLTGPWMEGGKEKLFF,TGTGCCAGCAGTTTAACGGGGCCCTGGATGGAAGGAGGGAAAGAAAAACTGTTTTTT
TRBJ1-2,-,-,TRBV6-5,CASSYTGAAVDGYTF,TGTGCCAGCAGTTATACTGGGGCGGCTGTAGATGGCTACACCTTC